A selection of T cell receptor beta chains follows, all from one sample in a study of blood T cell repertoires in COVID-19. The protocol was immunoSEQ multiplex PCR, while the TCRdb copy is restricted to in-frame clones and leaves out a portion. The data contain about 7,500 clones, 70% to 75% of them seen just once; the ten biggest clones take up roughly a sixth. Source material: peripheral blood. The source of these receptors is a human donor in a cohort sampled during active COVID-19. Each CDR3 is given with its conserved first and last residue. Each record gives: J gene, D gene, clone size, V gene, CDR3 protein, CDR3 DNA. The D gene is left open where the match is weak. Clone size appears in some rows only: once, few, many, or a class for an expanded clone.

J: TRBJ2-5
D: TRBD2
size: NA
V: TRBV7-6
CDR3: CASSSSGLAGEETQYF
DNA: TGTGCCAGCAGCTCCTCTGGACTAGCGGGAGAAGAGACCCAGTACTTC

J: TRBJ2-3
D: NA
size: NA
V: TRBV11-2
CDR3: CASSLGTTSLDTQYF
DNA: TGTGCCAGCAGCTTGGGGACAACCTCTTTGGATACGCAGTATTTT

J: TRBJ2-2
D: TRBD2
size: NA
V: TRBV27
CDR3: CASSLSGLAGWNTGELFF
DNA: TGTGCCAGCAGTTTATCCGGACTAGCGGGATGGAACACCGGGGAGCTGTTTTTT

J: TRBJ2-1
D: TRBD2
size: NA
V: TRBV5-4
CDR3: CASSPATSGILNEQFF
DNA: TGTGCCAGCAGCCCGGCGACTAGCGGGATTCTAAATGAGCAGTTCTTC

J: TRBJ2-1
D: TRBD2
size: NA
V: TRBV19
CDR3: CAGRDGTSGYNEQFF
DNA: TGTGCCGGTAGGGATGGGACTAGCGGTTACAATGAGCAGTTCTTC

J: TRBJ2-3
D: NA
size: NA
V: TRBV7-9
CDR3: CASSLEGTDTQYF
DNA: TGTGCCAGCAGCTTAGAGGGGACAGATACGCAGTATTTT

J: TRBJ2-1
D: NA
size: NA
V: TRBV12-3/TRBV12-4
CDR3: CASTGVREQFF
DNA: TGTGCCAGCACAGGGGTCCGGGAGCAGTTCTTC

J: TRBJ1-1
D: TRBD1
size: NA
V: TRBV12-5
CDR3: CASEQQGLGSTEAFF
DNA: TGTGCTAGTGAACAACAGGGGTTAGGGAGCACTGAAGCTTTCTTT

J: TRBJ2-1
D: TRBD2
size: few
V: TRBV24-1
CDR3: CATSDLQPTGGPTSYNEQFF
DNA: TGTGCCACCAGTGATTTGCAACCGACGGGGGGGCCAACCTCCTACAATGAGCAGTTCTTC

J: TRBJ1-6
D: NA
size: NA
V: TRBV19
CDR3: CASSPRRRGRSDSPLHF
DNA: TGTGCCAGTAGTCCTCGCCGAAGAGGTCGGTCAGATTCACCCCTCCACTTT

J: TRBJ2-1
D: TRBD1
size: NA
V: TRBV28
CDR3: CASGNRGGAENEQFF
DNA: TGTGCCAGCGGAAACAGAGGGGGCGCGGAGAATGAGCAGTTCTTC

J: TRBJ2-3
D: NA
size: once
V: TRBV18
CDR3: CASSPVGGSTDTQYF
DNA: TGTGCCAGCTCACCAGTTGGGGGGTCCACAGATACGCAGTATTTT

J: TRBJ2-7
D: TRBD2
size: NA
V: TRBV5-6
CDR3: CASSLGGGAGEQYF
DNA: TGTGCCAGCAGCTTGGGCGGGGGGGCTGGCGAGCAGTACTTC

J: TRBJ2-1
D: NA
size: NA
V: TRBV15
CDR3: CATSRPQIAAYNEQFF
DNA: TGTGCCACCAGCCGACCACAGATAGCGGCCTACAATGAGCAGTTCTTC

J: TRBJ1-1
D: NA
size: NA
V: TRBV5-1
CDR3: CASSAVPGGNTEAFF
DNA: TGCGCCAGCAGCGCCGTCCCCGGCGGGAACACTGAAGCTTTCTTT

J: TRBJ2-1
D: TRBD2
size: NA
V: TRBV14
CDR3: CASSQEIPAGSSYNEQFF
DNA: TGTGCCAGCAGCCAAGAGATCCCAGCGGGGAGCTCCTACAATGAGCAGTTCTTC

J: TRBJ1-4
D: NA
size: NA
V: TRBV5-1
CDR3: CASSPGVRVYEKLFF
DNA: TGCGCCAGCAGCCCGGGGGTCCGGGTGTACGAAAAACTGTTTTTT

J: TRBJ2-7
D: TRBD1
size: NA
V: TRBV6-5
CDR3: CASSSDRGFEQYF
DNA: TGTGCCAGCAGTTCCGACAGGGGGTTCGAGCAGTACTTC

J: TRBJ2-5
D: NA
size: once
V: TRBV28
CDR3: CASSRSRVEKETQYF
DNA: TGTGCCAGCAGTAGGTCCAGGGTGGAAAAAGAGACCCAGTACTTC

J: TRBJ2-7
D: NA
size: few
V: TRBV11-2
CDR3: CASSPDIPYEQYF
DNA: TGTGCCAGCAGCCCAGACATCCCCTACGAGCAGTACTTC

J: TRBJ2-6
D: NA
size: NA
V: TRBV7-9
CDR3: CASRPEGANVLTF
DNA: TGTGCCAGCAGGCCTGAGGGGGCCAACGTCCTGACTTTC

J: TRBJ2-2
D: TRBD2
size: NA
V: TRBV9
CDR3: CASSVGAGGNTGELFF
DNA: TGTGCCAGCAGCGTAGGGGCGGGAGGGAACACCGGGGAGCTGTTTTTT

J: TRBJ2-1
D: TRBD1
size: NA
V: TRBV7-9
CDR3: CASSTGTGDYNEQFF
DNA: TGTGCCAGCAGCACCGGGACAGGGGATTACAATGAGCAGTTCTTC

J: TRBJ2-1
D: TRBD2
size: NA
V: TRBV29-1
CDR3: CSVVVLAGEFQRGPNEQFF
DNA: TGCAGCGTTGTCGTACTAGCGGGAGAATTCCAAAGAGGGCCAAATGAGCAGTTCTTC

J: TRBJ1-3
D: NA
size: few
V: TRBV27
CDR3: CASSLTAGNTIYF
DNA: TGTGCCAGCAGTTTAACAGCTGGAAACACCATATATTTT

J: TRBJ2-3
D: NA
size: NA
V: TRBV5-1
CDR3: CASSLQATSDTQYF
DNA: TGCGCCAGCAGCTTGCAGGCCACTTCAGATACGCAGTATTTT

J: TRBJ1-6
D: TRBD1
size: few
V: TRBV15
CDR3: CATSSPSTGYNSPLHF
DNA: TGTGCCACCAGCAGCCCCTCGACAGGGTATAATTCACCCCTCCACTTT

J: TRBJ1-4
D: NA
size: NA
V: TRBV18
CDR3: CASSQNLQEEKLFF
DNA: TGTGCCAGCTCACAAAATTTACAGGAAGAAAAACTGTTTTTT

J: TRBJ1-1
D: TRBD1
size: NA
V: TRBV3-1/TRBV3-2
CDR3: CASSQGPGGTEAFF
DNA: TGTGCCAGCAGCCAAGGCCCAGGGGGTACTGAAGCTTTCTTT

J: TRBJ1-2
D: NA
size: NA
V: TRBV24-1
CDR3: CATSDPNREGDYGYTF
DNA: TGTGCCACCAGTGATCCCAATAGGGAAGGGGACTATGGCTACACCTTC

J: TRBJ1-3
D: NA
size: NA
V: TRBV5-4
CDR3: CASSKDGVGDAIYF
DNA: TGTGCCAGCAGTAAGGACGGCGTGGGAGACGCCATATATTTT

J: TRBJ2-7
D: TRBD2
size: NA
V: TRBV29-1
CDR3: CSVVTSGSYEQYF
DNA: TGCAGCGTTGTCACTAGCGGGAGTTACGAGCAGTACTTC

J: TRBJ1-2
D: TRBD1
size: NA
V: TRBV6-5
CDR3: CASSYSDRLSYGYTF
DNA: TGTGCCAGCAGTTACTCGGACAGGTTATCCTATGGCTACACCTTC

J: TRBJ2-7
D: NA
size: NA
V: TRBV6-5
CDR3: CASSYQREQYF
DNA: TGTGCCAGCAGTTACCAGAGGGAGCAGTACTTC

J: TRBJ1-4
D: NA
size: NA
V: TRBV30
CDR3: CAWSRDSRPEKLFF
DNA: TGTGCCTGGAGTCGGGACTCCCGTCCTGAAAAACTGTTTTTT

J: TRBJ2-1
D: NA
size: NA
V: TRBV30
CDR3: CAWTASSYNEQFF
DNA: TGTGCCTGGACGGCTAGCTCCTACAATGAGCAGTTCTTC

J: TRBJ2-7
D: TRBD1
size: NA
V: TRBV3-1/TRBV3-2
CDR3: CASSPGQGSYEQYF
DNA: TGTGCCAGCAGCCCGGGACAGGGTTCCTACGAGCAGTACTTC

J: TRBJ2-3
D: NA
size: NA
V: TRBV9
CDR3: CASSPPTDTQYF
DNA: TGTGCCAGCAGCCCTCCCACAGATACGCAGTATTTT

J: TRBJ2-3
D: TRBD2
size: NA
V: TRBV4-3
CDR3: CASSQDTWTSGSTDTQYF
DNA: TGCGCCAGCAGCCAAGATACATGGACTAGCGGGAGCACAGATACGCAGTATTTT

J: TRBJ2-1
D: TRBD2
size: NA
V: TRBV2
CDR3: CASHREGLYNEQFF
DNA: TGTGCCAGCCACCGGGAGGGCCTCTACAATGAGCAGTTCTTC

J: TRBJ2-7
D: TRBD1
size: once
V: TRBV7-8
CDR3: CASSPGTGAYEQYF
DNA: TGTGCCAGCAGCCCCGGGACAGGGGCCTACGAGCAGTACTTC

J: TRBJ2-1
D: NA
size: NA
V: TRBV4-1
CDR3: CASSQEQMPGLVGGSYNEQFF
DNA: TGCGCCAGCAGCCAAGAACAGATGCCGGGATTGGTGGGTGGCTCCTACAATGAGCAGTTCTTC

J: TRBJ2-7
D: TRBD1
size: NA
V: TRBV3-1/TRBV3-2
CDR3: CASSQLGTGTGPYF
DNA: TGTGCCAGCAGCCAACTAGGGACAGGGACCGGACCGTACTTC

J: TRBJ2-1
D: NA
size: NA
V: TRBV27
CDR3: CASSLRRVEYNEQFF
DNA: TGTGCCAGCAGCCTGAGACGGGTGGAGTACAATGAGCAGTTCTTC

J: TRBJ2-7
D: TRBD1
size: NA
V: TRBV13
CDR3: CASSLNRGGEQYF
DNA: TGTGCCAGCAGCCTCAACAGGGGTGGCGAGCAGTACTTC

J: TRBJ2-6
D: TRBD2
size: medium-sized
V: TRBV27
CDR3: CASSTMRLTQGTSSGANVLTF
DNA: TGTGCCAGCAGTACTATGAGACTGACGCAGGGGACTAGCTCTGGGGCCAACGTCCTGACTTTC

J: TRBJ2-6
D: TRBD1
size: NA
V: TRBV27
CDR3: CASRITGTGGAGANVLTF
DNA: TGTGCCAGCAGGATAACCGGGACAGGGGGCGCTGGGGCCAACGTCCTGACTTTC

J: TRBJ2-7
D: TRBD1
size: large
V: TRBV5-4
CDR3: CASSLKGAPPYEQYF
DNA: TGTGCCAGCAGCTTGAAGGGGGCTCCTCCCTACGAGCAGTACTTC

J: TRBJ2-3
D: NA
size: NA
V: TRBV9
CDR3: CASSADDSTDTQYF
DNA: TGTGCCAGCAGCGCGGACGACAGTACAGATACGCAGTATTTT

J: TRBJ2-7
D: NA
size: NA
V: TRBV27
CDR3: CASSSAGSSYEQYF
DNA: TGTGCCAGCAGTAGCGCCGGGTCCTCCTACGAGCAGTACTTC

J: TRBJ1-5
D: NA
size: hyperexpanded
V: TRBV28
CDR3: CASSLSGVQPQHF
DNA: TGTGCCAGCAGTTTATCAGGGGTTCAGCCCCAGCATTTT

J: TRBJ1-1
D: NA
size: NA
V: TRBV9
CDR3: CASSVVEGATEAFF
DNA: TGTGCCAGCAGCGTAGTCGAAGGGGCCACTGAAGCTTTCTTT

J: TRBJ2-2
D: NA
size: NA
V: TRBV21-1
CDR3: CASSKDREGLAGGTGELFF
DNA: TGTGCCAGCAGCAAGGACCGGGAGGGACTAGCGGGAGGCACCGGGGAGCTGTTTTTT

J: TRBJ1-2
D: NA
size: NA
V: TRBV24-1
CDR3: CATSDFGGYGYTF
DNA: TGTGCCACCAGTGATTTCGGAGGCTATGGCTACACCTTC

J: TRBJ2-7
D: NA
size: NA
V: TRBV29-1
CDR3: CSVEDSYYEQYF
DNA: TGCAGCGTTGAAGATTCCTACTACGAGCAGTACTTC